The following is a T cell receptor beta chain sequence with its context. The PCR contained 60 Vbeta and 13 Jbeta primers. The method was immunoSEQ multiplex PCR; TCRdb's version includes in-frame clones alone and lacks a portion of them. The table counts about 67,000 clones; less than 5.5% lies in the top ten. The source of the sample is a study of cytomegalovirus exposure and HLA in healthy donors. Study-wide context: Previous work identified 120 million or so unique TCR beta sequences from approximately 190 million T cells.

After removal of 1 base from V and 0 bases from J, the junction contained 11 bases not matched to a gene. The CDR3 is 18 residues long. Germline V gene lookup returns CDR1 SGHVS and CDR2 FNYEAQ. This chain joins TRBV7-6 and TRBJ1-1, with 7 bases aligning to TRBD1. This clonotype was sampled from a woman between 40 and 50 years old in good health and CMV-seropositive. What was sequenced was PBMCs. CDR3 residues: CASSLVVQGVGMNTEAFF. The CDR3, as DNA: TGTGCCAGCAGCTTAGTAGTCCAGGGGGTTGGAATGAACACTGAAGCTTTCTTT.